The 29 T cell receptor beta chains listed next were all sequenced from one sample in a study of blood T cells in healthy people across ages. With a J-beta primer mix and a sample-barcoded 5' primer, a second PCR ran about 6 to 11 cycles. TCRdb re-derived calls from the 5' RACE reads in MiXCR, one entry per CDR3 protein. The sample includes 550,000 to 750,000 distinct CDR3 sequences, under 25% seen only once; the top ten take 3.6%. Sequenced: blood. These receptors originate from a man in his 70s in good health.

In its sample, this clonotype was seen a few times. The CDR3, as DNA: TGCGCCAGCAGCTTAACAGGAGGATTCGGTGAAAAACTGTTTTTT. Protein product: CASSLTGGFGEKLFF. This chain connects TRBV5-1 to TRBJ1-4; D is perhaps TRBD1 (5 bases). CDR1 and CDR2 (germline): SGHRS, YFSETQ. V gave up 2 bases and J gave up 7 bases, with 15 bases separating them. The CDR3 loop spans 15 amino acids.

The genes are TRBV20-1 and TRBJ2-7; D is unclear. This CDR3 is 14 amino acids long. Germline assignment: CDR1 DFQATT and CDR2 SNEGSKA (reference sequence). V was clipped by 2 bases and J by 6 bases, with 17 bases between them. CDR3 sequence reads: CSARIAGPNAEQYF. The CDR3 bases are TGCAGTGCTAGAATCGCCGGGCCCAACGCCGAGCAGTACTTC.

The table lists this clonotype with a few counts. The chain has TRBV20-1 and TRBJ1-4; no clear D. CDR1 is DFQATT, CDR2 SNEGSKA, per germline (reference sequence). With 4 bases removed from V and 4 bases from J, the gap between germline ends came to 10 bases. The CDR3 extends over 13 amino acids. CDR3 in DNA: TGCAGTGCTACGGTCGGACTTAATGAAAAACTGTTTTTT. This gives the protein CSATVGLNEKLFF.

This clonotype showed up many times. The chain uses TRBV7-9 and TRBJ2-1, with D perhaps TRBD2 (5 bases). The germline V gene encodes CDR1 SEHNR and CDR2 FQNEAQ (reference sequence). CDR3 length equals 17 residues. The ends were cut back, 1 base at V and 0 bases at J, with 13 bases in the middle. The DNA for the CDR3 is TGTGCCAGCAGCTTAGTAGGGCTAGCAAGCTCCTACAATGAGCAGTTCTTC. Residues: CASSLVGLASSYNEQFF.

This clonotype was counted only a few times. The V call is TRBV7-6, the J call TRBJ2-1; D is ambiguous. V gave up 2 bases and J gave up 5 bases, with 7 bases separating them. Germline-derived CDR1 and CDR2 are SGHVS and FNYEAQ. The CDR3 spans 13 residues. The CDR3 DNA is TGTGCCAGCAGCTTAAATAGGGACAATGAGCAGTTCTTC. It encodes CASSLNRDNEQFF.

In regard to this clonotype: This may be a read error: a much more frequent sequence differs by one nucleotide. The V call is TRBV9, the J call TRBJ2-5; D is perhaps TRBD2 (6 bases). CDR3 length equals 16 residues. The V end lost 2 bases, the J end lost 1 base, and 15 bases lay between the germline ends. Germline CDR1 reads SGDLS; CDR2 reads YYNGEE. The CDR3 nucleotides are TGTGCCAGCAGCGTGGGACTGGAGGGGCTCCAAGAGACCCAGTACTTC. This gives the protein CASSVGLEGLQETQYF.

As regards this clonotype: A much larger clone lies a single base off, so this may be a read error. The genes are TRBV12-3 or TRBV12-4 and TRBJ2-3; 7 bases match TRBD2. The CDR3 extends over 13 amino acids. V lost 6 bases to trimming and J lost 4 bases; unmatched junction nucleotides: 4. The CDR3 reads CASRRTSADTQYF. In DNA form, the CDR3 reads TGTGCCAGCAGGAGAACTAGCGCAGATACGCAGTATTTT.

This clonotype has just a few counts. The gene calls are TRBV5-1 and TRBJ2-2, with 10 positions matching TRBD1. Trimming removed 5 bases from V and 7 bases from J; junction bases left unmatched: 5. The CDR3 length is 14 residues. Germline CDR1 SGHRS, CDR2 YFSETQ. CDR3: CASRSTGGFGELFF. Written as DNA, the CDR3 is TGCGCCAGCAGATCGACAGGGGGCTTCGGGGAGCTGTTTTTT.

This clonotype was seen more than once but under ten times. The chain employs TRBV20-1 and TRBJ2-1; D possibly matches TRBD1 or TRBD2 (6 bases each). The ends were cut back, 6 bases at V and 8 bases at J, with 14 bases in the middle. The V gene's germline CDR1 is DFQATT and CDR2 SNEGSKA (reference sequence). This CDR3 has 12 amino acids. CDR3 region: CSASRGLDEQFF. Written as DNA, the CDR3 is TGCAGTGCCTCCCGGGGGCTGGATGAGCAGTTCTTC.

The genes are TRBV3-1 and TRBJ1-1; D remains unclear. The CDR3 runs to 14 residues. Germline V gene sequence: CDR1 LGHDT, CDR2 YNNKEL (reference sequence). Trimming removed 4 bases at V and 1 base at J, with 10 bases between. CDR3 bases: TGTGCCAGCAGCCCCCGGGCAACGAACACTGAAGCTTTCTTT. This gives the protein CASSPRATNTEAFF. Based on the CDR3 plus reference TRBV3-1 and TRBJ1-1, the full variable domain is DTAVSQTPKYLVTQMGNDKSIKCEQNLGHDTMYWYKQDSKKFLKIMFSYNNKELIINETVPNRFSPKSPDKAHLNLHINSLELGDSAVYFCASSPRATNTEAFFGQGTRLTVV.

The genes are TRBV20-1 and TRBJ2-3; no definite D call. Trimming cost V 3 bases and J 6 bases, with 10 bases left between them. The germline V gene has CDR1 DFQATT and CDR2 SNEGSKA (reference sequence). The length of the CDR3 is 12 residues. DNA for the CDR3: TGCAGTGCTAGTGGCTCCAGGGATACGCAGTATTTT. As protein: CSASGSRDTQYF.

This clonotype turned up a few times. This rearrangement joins TRBV6-2 or TRBV6-3 to TRBJ2-5; weak D call: TRBD1 (5 bases). The end of the DNA is better explained by TRBJ2-7, so the J call may be wrong. Germline-derived CDR1 and CDR2 are MNHEY and SVGEGT. CDR3 size: 15 residues. The CDR3 DNA reads as TGTGCCAGCAGGCAACAGGATCCCTTATCGTACGAGCAGTACTTC. This gives the protein CASRQQDPLSYEQYF.

DNA for the CDR3: TGCGCCAGCAGTGACCGGGACAGGACCTACGAGCAGTACTTC. The encoded protein is CASSDRDRTYEQYF. The chain combines TRBV10-1 with TRBJ2-7; the match to TRBD1 covers 8 bases. The germline V gene encodes CDR1 WNHNN and CDR2 SYGVQD (reference sequence). CDR3 length equals 14 residues. Trimming took 3 bases from V and 2 from J; bases not matched to a gene: 3.

In DNA form, the CDR3 reads TGCAGTGCTAGAGCACCTCCCGGGACTAGCGGCCTCTCCTACAATGAGCAGTTCTTC. The encoded protein is CSARAPPGTSGLSYNEQFF. The rearrangement links TRBV20-1 to TRBJ2-1, with 11 bases aligning to TRBD2. Germline V gene data show CDR1 as DFQATT and CDR2 as SNEGSKA (reference sequence). After removal of 1 base from V and 0 bases from J, the junction contained 11 bases not matched to a gene. The CDR3 extends over 19 amino acids.

The chain recombines TRBV20-1 with TRBJ2-7; TRBD1 matches 7 bases. The CDR3 spans 12 residues. CDR1 and CDR2 from the germline V gene are DFQATT and SNEGSKA (reference sequence). The J segment lost 5 bases and the V segment lost 6 bases, leaving 7 bases of the junction unmatched. The CDR3 DNA sequence: TGCAGTGCGTACAGGGGTCGCGACGAGCAGTACTTC. Its protein product is CSAYRGRDEQYF.

This clonotype was counted only a few times. J is TRBJ2-1 and V is TRBV27; D remains unclear. The CDR3 spans 14 residues. In germline, CDR1 is MNHEY, CDR2 SMNVEV (reference sequence). Trimming cost V 8 bases and J 9 bases, with 20 bases left between them. For the CDR3, the DNA is TGTGCCAGCGTCTCGGATCGAACCCATAGTGAGCAGTTCTTC. Its protein product is CASVSDRTHSEQFF.

The chain is built from TRBV9 and TRBJ2-2; 8 bases map to TRBD1. J gave up 2 bases and V 6 bases, and 6 bases lay outside the gene matches. Germline loops: CDR1 SGDLS, CDR2 YYNGEE. The CDR3 loop spans 15 amino acids. CDR3 protein: CASTFGQGNTGELFF. The CDR3 DNA sequence: TGTGCCAGCACCTTTGGACAGGGCAACACCGGGGAGCTGTTTTTT.

This clonotype occurred a few times. The chain joins TRBV4-3 to TRBJ2-3; 8 positions match TRBD2. After removal of 5 bases from V and 2 bases from J, the junction contained 18 bases not matched to a gene. Germline assignment: CDR1 LGHNA and CDR2 YSLEER. This CDR3 is 19 amino acids long. The CDR3 here is CASSKAGVEAGAPTDTQYF. CDR3 in DNA: TGCGCCAGCAGCAAAGCCGGGGTCGAAGCGGGAGCGCCCACAGATACGCAGTATTTT.

This clonotype was counted between two and nine times. The chain is built from TRBV6-2 or TRBV6-3 and TRBJ2-1; the match to TRBD1 covers 7 bases. TRBJ2-7 matches the DNA end more closely, so the J call is doubtful. The germline V gene has CDR1 MNHEY and CDR2 SVGEGT. The CDR3 is 13 amino acids. This CDR3 reads CASSTQGIGEQYF. CDR3 nucleotide sequence: TGTGCCAGCAGTACACAGGGGATTGGCGAGCAGTACTTC.

The chain is built from TRBV27 and TRBJ2-4; 8 bases map to TRBD1. The CDR3 consists of 15 residues. The V segment lost 3 bases and the J segment 3 bases; nucleotides outside the gene matches: 4. CDR1 MNHEY and CDR2 SMNVEV come from the germline V gene (reference sequence). The CDR3 protein is CASSLGQVFKNIQYF. The CDR3 nucleotides read TGTGCCAGCAGTTTGGGACAGGTTTTCAAAAACATTCAGTACTTC.

The chain carries TRBV7-9 and TRBJ2-1; the match to TRBD2 covers 13 bases. Unmatched junction bases numbered 5, after V lost 11 bases and J lost 4 bases. The CDR3 runs 14 residues. CDR1 SEHNR and CDR2 FQNEAQ come from the germline V gene (reference sequence). The CDR3 loop is CAGQTSGGYNEQFF. The CDR3 DNA follows: TGTGCCGGACAGACTAGCGGGGGGTACAATGAGCAGTTCTTC. Combining the CDR3 with reference TRBV7-9 and TRBJ2-1 gives the whole variable domain DTGVSQNPRHKITKRGQNVTFRCDPISEHNRLYWYRQTLGQGPEFLTYFQNEAQLEKSRLLSDRFSAERPKGSFSTLEIQRTEQGDSAMYLCAGQTSGGYNEQFFGPGTRLTVL.

As concerns this clonotype: A junction boundary mismatches the germline segment, possibly from a read error. The chain employs TRBV6-5 and TRBJ2-5; D unresolved. The DNA end favors TRBJ2-7, so the J call may be wrong. CDR3 length equals 14 residues. Germline V lookup: CDR1 MNHEY, CDR2 SVGAGI. The CDR3 DNA reads TGTGCCGGCAGTCCCCTATTAGGACCCTACGAGCAGTACTTC. Protein: CAGSPLLGPYEQYF.

In its sample, this clonotype was seen a few times. The J gene is TRBJ2-5, the V gene TRBV29-1; 7 bases line up with TRBD2. The CDR3 spans 18 residues. The V segment lost 4 bases and the J segment 1 base; nucleotides outside the gene matches: 18. Germline lookup yields CDR1 SQVTM and CDR2 ANQGSEA. CDR3 coding DNA: TGCAGCGTTGCTGTCTTAAGTGCCGGGAGGACGATCCAAGAGACCCAGTACTTC. This translates into CSVAVLSAGRTIQETQYF.

The table lists this clonotype with a few counts. The gene calls are TRBV6-1 and TRBJ1-5; D ambiguous. Germline values: CDR1 MNHNS, CDR2 SASEGT. The germline V and J ends were trimmed by 7 bases and 0 bases, with 10 bases remaining between them. The CDR3 is 14 amino acids. The CDR3 DNA is TGTGCCAGCACTCCGAGTAATAGCAATCAGCCCCAGCATTTT. It encodes CASTPSNSNQPQHF.

This chain uses TRBV7-8 with TRBJ2-7, with 9 bases aligning to TRBD2. The V gene's germline CDR1 is SGHVS and CDR2 FQNEAQ. J was trimmed by 5 bases and V by 1 base; bases with no gene match: 3. The CDR3 is 14 amino acids. The CDR3 DNA reads TGTGCCAGCAGCTTAGTAGCGGGAGATCACGAGCAGTACTTC. Translation: CASSLVAGDHEQYF.

This clonotype appeared a few times. The V call is TRBV3-1, the J call TRBJ1-2; tentatively, D is TRBD1 (6 bases). CDR3 length equals 14 residues. The ends were cut back, 0 bases at V and 8 bases at J, with 13 bases in the middle. Looked up from germline, CDR1 is LGHDT and CDR2 is YNNKEL (reference sequence). In nucleotides, the CDR3 is TGTGCCAGCAGCCAAGAGGGGGCCGGAAGGGGCTACACCTTC. As protein: CASSQEGAGRGYTF.

This clonotype has just a few counts. Germline and junction disagree at one end, which may indicate a read error. CDR3: CATSALEGPVNEQFF. Written as DNA, the CDR3 is TGTGCCACCAGTGCTTTGGAGGGACCGGTCAATGAGCAGTTCTTC. The rearrangement joins TRBV24-1 to TRBJ2-1, with D perhaps TRBD2 (6 bases). The CDR3 runs 15 residues. Germline lookup yields CDR1 KGHDR and CDR2 SFDVKD.

The sample holds a few counts of this clonotype. V gene TRBV6-6 combines with J gene TRBJ2-7, with D maybe TRBD1 (5 bases). The CDR3 is 15 residues long. Germline CDR1 MNHNY, CDR2 SVGAGI (reference sequence). Trimming removed 0 bases at V and 5 bases at J, with 14 bases between. The CDR3 is CASSYSRQGVDEQYF. The CDR3 DNA reads TGTGCCAGCAGTTACTCTCGGCAGGGTGTCGACGAGCAGTACTTC.

The chain has TRBV3-1 and TRBJ2-5; D unresolved. Germline V gene sequence: CDR1 LGHDT, CDR2 YNNKEL (reference sequence). With 1 base removed from V and 3 bases from J, the gap between germline ends came to 6 bases. The CDR3 extends over 13 amino acids. CDR3 DNA: TGTGCCAGCAGCCAAGGTTCAGAAGAGACCCAGTACTTC. It translates to CASSQGSEETQYF.